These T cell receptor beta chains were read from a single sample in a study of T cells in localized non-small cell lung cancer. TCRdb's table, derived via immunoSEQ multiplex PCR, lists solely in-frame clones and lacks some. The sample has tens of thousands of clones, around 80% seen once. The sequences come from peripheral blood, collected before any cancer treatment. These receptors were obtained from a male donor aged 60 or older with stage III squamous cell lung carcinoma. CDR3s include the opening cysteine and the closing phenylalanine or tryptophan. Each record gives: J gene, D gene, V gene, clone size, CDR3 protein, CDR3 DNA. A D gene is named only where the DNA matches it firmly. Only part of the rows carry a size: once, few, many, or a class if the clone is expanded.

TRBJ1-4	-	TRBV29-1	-	CSVTGGTNEKLFF	TGCAGCGTTACGGGGGGAACTAATGAAAAACTGTTTTTT
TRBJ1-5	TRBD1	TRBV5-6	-	CASSPGQGSNQPQHF	TGTGCCAGCAGCCCCGGACAGGGGAGCAATCAGCCCCAGCATTTT
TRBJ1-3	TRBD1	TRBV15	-	CATSRDTGQGNTIYF	TGTGCCACCAGCAGAGATACTGGACAGGGCAACACCATATATTTT
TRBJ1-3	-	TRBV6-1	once	CASSQQGSLGNTIYF	TGTGCCAGCAGTCAACAGGGATCGCTTGGAAACACCATATATTTT
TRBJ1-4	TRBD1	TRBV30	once	CAWSVRGDSNEKLFF	TGTGCCTGGAGTGTAAGGGGGGACAGTAATGAAAAACTGTTTTTT
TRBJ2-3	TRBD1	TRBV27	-	CASSSDRVLTDTQYF	TGTGCCAGCAGTTCCGACAGGGTACTCACAGATACGCAGTATTTT
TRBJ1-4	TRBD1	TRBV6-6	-	CASSPGTDEKLFF	TGTGCCAGCAGCCCCGGGACAGATGAAAAACTGTTTTTT
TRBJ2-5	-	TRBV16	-	CASSQWAGRETQYF	TGTGCCAGCAGCCAATGGGCAGGGCGAGAGACCCAGTACTTC
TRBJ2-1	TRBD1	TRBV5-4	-	CASSFTGVNEQFF	TGTGCCAGCAGCTTCACAGGGGTCAATGAGCAGTTCTTC
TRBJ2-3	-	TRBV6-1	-	CASSEGVGTDTQYF	TGTGCCAGCAGTGAAGGGGTAGGGACAGATACGCAGTATTTT
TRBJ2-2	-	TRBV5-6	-	CASSLAGPGELFF	TGTGCCAGCAGCTTGGCGGGTCCCGGGGAGCTGTTTTTT
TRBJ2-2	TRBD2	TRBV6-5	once	CASSYLSGRVSGELFF	TGTGCCAGCAGTTACCTCAGCGGGAGGGTTAGTGGGGAGCTGTTTTTT
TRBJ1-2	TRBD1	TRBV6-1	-	CASGITGDGYTF	TGTGCCAGCGGTATTACAGGGGATGGCTACACCTTC
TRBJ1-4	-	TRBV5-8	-	CASSLWSGEKLFF	TGTGCCAGCAGCTTGTGGTCAGGGGAAAAACTGTTTTTT
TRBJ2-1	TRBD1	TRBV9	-	CASSVGRGFSYNEQFF	TGTGCCAGCAGCGTAGGCAGGGGGTTCTCCTACAATGAGCAGTTCTTC
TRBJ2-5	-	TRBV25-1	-	CACRGHQETQYF	TGTGCCTGCCGGGGGCACCAAGAGACCCAGTACTTC
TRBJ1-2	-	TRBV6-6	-	CASRSDTDQVSKGYTF	TGTGCCAGCAGATCGGACACCGATCAGGTTTCGAAGGGCTACACCTTC
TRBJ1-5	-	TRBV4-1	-	CASSQVYPPGYQPQHF	TGCGCCAGCAGCCAAGTCTACCCTCCCGGATATCAGCCCCAGCATTTT
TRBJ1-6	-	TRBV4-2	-	CASSQDGTSSYNSPLHF	TGTGCCAGCAGCCAAGACGGTACGAGCTCCTATAATTCACCCCTCCACTTT
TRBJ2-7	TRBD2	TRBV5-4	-	CASSYSGTSVYEQYF	TGTGCCAGCAGTTATTCCGGGACTAGCGTATACGAGCAGTACTTC
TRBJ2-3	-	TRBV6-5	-	CASSQTPGATDTQYF	TGTGCCAGCAGTCAGACCCCGGGGGCCACAGATACGCAGTATTTT
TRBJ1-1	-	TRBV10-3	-	CAISEEVPDTEAFF	TGTGCCATCAGTGAGGAAGTACCAGACACTGAAGCTTTCTTT
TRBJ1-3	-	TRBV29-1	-	CSAGLRNTIYF	TGCAGCGCCGGACTGAGAAACACCATATATTTT
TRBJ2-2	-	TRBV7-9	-	CASSLLPGELFF	TGTGCCAGCAGCCTTCTCCCCGGGGAGCTGTTTTTT
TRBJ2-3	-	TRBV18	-	CASSGSLGGTDTQYF	TGTGCCAGCTCCGGAAGTCTTGGCGGCACAGATACGCAGTATTTT
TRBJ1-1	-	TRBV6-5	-	CASSYSAVMNTEAFF	TGTGCCAGCAGTTACTCGGCGGTTATGAACACTGAAGCTTTCTTT
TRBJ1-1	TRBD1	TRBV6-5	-	CASRKQGAPTEAFF	TGTGCCAGCAGAAAGCAGGGGGCGCCCACTGAAGCTTTCTTT
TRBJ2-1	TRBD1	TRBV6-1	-	CASSGYGTVYGNEQFF	TGTGCCAGCAGTGGATACGGGACAGTGTATGGCAATGAGCAGTTCTTC
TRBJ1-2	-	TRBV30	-	CAWRSGKADGYTF	TGTGCCTGGAGGTCCGGGAAAGCGGATGGCTACACCTTC
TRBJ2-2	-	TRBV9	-	CASSVVAGNTGELFF	TGTGCCAGCAGCGTAGTCGCGGGGAACACCGGGGAGCTGTTTTTT
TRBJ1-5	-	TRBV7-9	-	CASSLRGDQPQHF	TGTGCCAGCAGCTTAAGGGGGGATCAGCCCCAGCATTTT
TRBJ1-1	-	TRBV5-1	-	CASSLGGTLNTEAFF	TGCGCCAGCAGCTTGGGGGGGACTCTGAACACTGAAGCTTTCTTT
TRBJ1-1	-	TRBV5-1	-	CASSLAQGTHEAFF	TGCGCCAGCAGCTTGGCCCAAGGGACCCATGAAGCTTTCTTT
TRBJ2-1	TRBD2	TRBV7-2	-	CASSPGPSGAYNEQFF	TGTGCCAGCAGCCCCGGCCCTAGCGGGGCCTACAATGAGCAGTTCTTC
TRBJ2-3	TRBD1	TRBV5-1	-	CASSLGTGGTDTQYF	TGCGCCAGCAGCTTGGGGACAGGGGGCACAGATACGCAGTATTTT
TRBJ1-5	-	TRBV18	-	CASSPPQGPQHF	TGTGCCAGCTCACCCCCCCAAGGGCCCCAGCATTTT
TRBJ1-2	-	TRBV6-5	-	CASRSPLGGYTF	TGTGCCAGCAGATCCCCCCTAGGAGGCTACACCTTC
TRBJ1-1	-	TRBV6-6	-	CASSKGQMNTEAFF	TGTGCCAGCAGCAAGGGACAAATGAACACTGAAGCTTTCTTT
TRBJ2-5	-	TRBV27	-	CASSAQGRVLSYQETQYF	TGTGCCAGCAGTGCCCAAGGCAGGGTTCTTTCGTACCAAGAGACCCAGTACTTC
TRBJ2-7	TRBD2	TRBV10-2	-	CASSESPAGAEQYF	TGCGCCAGCAGTGAGTCGCCAGCGGGAGCCGAGCAGTACTTC
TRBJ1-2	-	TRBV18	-	CASSPPSAAGSYGYTF	TGTGCCAGCTCACCACCGAGCGCAGCCGGCAGCTATGGCTACACCTTC
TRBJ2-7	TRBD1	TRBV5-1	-	CASSSSGQGYEQYF	TGCGCCAGCAGCTCCTCAGGACAGGGGTACGAGCAGTACTTC